This TCR beta chain was captured by sequencing in a study of CD8 T cells in ankylosing spondylitis. CDR3 length: 15 amino acids. Germline V lookup: CDR1 SEHNR, CDR2 FQNEAQ (reference sequence). V shed 4 bases and J 5 bases; nucleotides not matched to a gene: 7. 5'-RACE, quantitative and with molecular barcodes, yielded the TCR beta libraries. TCRdb analysed the 5' RACE reads with MiXCR anew, one entry per CDR3 protein. Among 150,000 to 200,000 distinct CDR3 sequences listed, around 19% were seen once. This clonotype occurred many times. Its antigen is as yet unknown. Study-wide findings and caveats: Reports say disease-linked clones showed up significantly more in matched ankylosing spondylitis synovial fluid. The study identified a TCR beta motif of several highly homologous variants that appeared characteristic of ankylosing spondylitis blood.

The TCR was taken from a male donor with ankylosing spondylitis or in good health (not recorded which). Source material: blood, either unsorted or a sorted T cell fraction (not recorded which). The rearrangement uses TRBV7-9 and TRBJ2-5, with TRBD2 identical over 10 bases. Here the CDR3 DNA reads TGTGCCAGCAGCTCTCTGCTAGCGGGAGTGGAGACCCAGTACTTC. It encodes CASSSLLAGVETQYF.